The 2 T cell receptor beta chains below all came from one sample that was sequenced in a study of human T cells and chemical hapten exposure (dated by TCRdb to about 2021). The time point label, read with the paper, signifies: patch test 2, 6 weeks after DPC sensitization. Read against the paper, the sample's treatment or condition label means: therapeutic diphenylcyclopropenone sensitization with weekly scalp DPC. Receptors were amplified or captured by RACE. TCRdb records NextSeq 500 as the sequencer. TCRdb handled the public reads itself, with Q25 trimming in fastp and clone calling in MiXCR, and kept productive beta chains. Each CDR3 protein appears once, grouped with its most common genes and DNA. In this sample the table shows approximately 89,000 distinct CDR3 sequences, 9.5% to 13% of which occur a single time. The leading ten clones occupy about 2.3% of the sample. Sample: whole blood, taken in connection with sensitization to the hapten diphenylcyclopropenone (DPC). The receptor set was obtained from a woman aged 25 to 39 with alopecia areata. Some clones in this sample may be carry-over from other donors' samples.

This clonotype was detected ten times or more. The J gene is TRBJ1-1, the V gene TRBV9; 9 nucleotides agree with TRBD1. J was trimmed by 4 bases and V by 0 bases; bases with no gene match: 10. Germline CDR1 SGDLS, CDR2 YYNGEE. The CDR3 spans 17 residues. This CDR3 reads CASSVGGQGRSGTEAFF. The CDR3 DNA is TGTGCCAGCAGCGTAGGCGGACAGGGGCGAAGCGGCACTGAAGCTTTCTTT. Complete variable domain (other parts from reference TRBV9 and TRBJ1-1): DSGVTQTPKHLITATGQRVTLRCSPRSGDLSVYWYQQSLDQGLQFLIQYYNGEERAKGNILERFSAQQFPDLHSELNLSSLELGDSALYFCASSVGGQGRSGTEAFFGQGTRLTVV.

This clonotype was observed a few times. The chain couples TRBV6-2 or TRBV6-3 to TRBJ2-7, with a possible D match to TRBD2 (5 bases). V lost 2 bases, J lost 9 bases, and 14 bases lay in between. The CDR3 runs to 13 residues. Germline V lookup: CDR1 MNHEY, CDR2 SVGEGT. CDR3 in DNA: TGTGCCAGCAGTTACACGGTCCTAGCATCGCAGTACTTC. Translation gives CASSYTVLASQYF.